These T cell receptor beta chains were read from a single sample in a study of glioma-infiltrating T cells. TCRdb re-called the multiplex PCR reads through MiXCR, storing one row per CDR3 protein. The table records fewer than 200,000 distinct CDR3 sequences, 30% to 40% of them present only once. The sample was glioma tissue, nonneoplastic brain tissue, or PBMCs (not recorded which). The receptor set was obtained from a human donor with low-grade glioma or glioblastoma, undergoing nonglioma brain surgery, or in good health (not recorded which). Both conserved end residues are part of each CDR3. A D gene is named only where the DNA matches it firmly. Size values are once, few and many counts, or a class for expanded clones, and some rows have none.

>TRBV7-2|TRBJ1-1|NA|many
CASSLDRTNTEAFF
TGTGCCAGCAGCTTAGACAGAACGAACACTGAAGCTTTCTTT
>TRBV29-1|TRBJ2-1|NA|many
CSVGTARYNEQFF
TGCAGCGTTGGGACAGCCCGTTACAATGAGCAGTTCTTC
>TRBV7-6|TRBJ2-1|NA|many
CASSFRERPEQFF
TGTGCCAGCAGCTTCCGGGAGAGGCCTGAGCAGTTCTTC
>TRBV29-1|TRBJ1-2|TRBD1|NA
CSVVPLSMDRGHGYTF
TGCAGCGTTGTTCCCCTTTCTATGGACAGGGGGCATGGCTACACCTTC
>TRBV7-2|TRBJ1-3|NA|many
CASSRQEDSGNTIYF
TGTGCCAGCAGCCGGCAGGAAGACTCTGGAAACACCATATATTTT
>TRBV6-2/TRBV6-3|TRBJ2-3|TRBD2|NA
CASSPISGRVPDTQYF
TGTGCCAGCAGTCCCATTAGCGGGAGGGTCCCAGATACGCAGTATTTT
>TRBV6-6|TRBJ2-7|NA|many
CASSYDRSNEQYF
TGTGCCAGCAGTTACGACAGATCCAACGAGCAGTACTTC
>TRBV7-2|TRBJ2-7|NA|many
CASSLDNDLQYF
TGTGCCAGCAGCTTAGACAATGATCTCCAGTACTTC
>TRBV2|TRBJ2-1|NA|many
CASTLGVYNEQFF
TGTGCCAGCACCTTGGGAGTCTACAATGAGCAGTTCTTC
>TRBV6-5|TRBJ2-1|TRBD2|many
CASSYSSLLAAYNEQFF
TGTGCCAGCAGTTACAGCTCCCTGCTAGCGGCCTACAATGAGCAGTTCTTC
>TRBV6-5|TRBJ2-7|NA|many
CASSYGGLYEQYF
TGTGCCAGCAGTTATGGGGGGCTCTACGAGCAGTACTTC
>TRBV18|TRBJ2-7|TRBD2|NA
CSSSPTSGSSYEQYF
TGTTCCAGCTCACCAACTAGCGGGAGCTCCTACGAGCAGTACTTC